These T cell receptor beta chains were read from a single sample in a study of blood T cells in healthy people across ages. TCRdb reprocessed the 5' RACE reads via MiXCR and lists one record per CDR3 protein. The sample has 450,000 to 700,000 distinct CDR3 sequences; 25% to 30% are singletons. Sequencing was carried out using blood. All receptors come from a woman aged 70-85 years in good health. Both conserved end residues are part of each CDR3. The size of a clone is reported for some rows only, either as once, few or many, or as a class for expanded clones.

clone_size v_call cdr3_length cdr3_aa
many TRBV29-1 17 CSVTGGLAGVSYNEQFF
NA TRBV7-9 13 CASSRLGTDTQYF
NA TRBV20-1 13 CSASSDGNYGYTF
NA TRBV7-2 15 CASSGLRGARETQHF
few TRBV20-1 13 CSASEEHQETQYF
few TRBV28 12 CASSAVYYEQYF
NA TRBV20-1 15 CSAQERGSYNSPLHF
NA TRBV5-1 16 CASSLGQGRVYTEAFF
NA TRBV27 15 CASSSTGHYNSPLHF
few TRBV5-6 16 CASSPKGQGSTDTQYF
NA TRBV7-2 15 CASSQQAGTTDTQYF
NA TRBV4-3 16 CASSQDGQGFSGELFF